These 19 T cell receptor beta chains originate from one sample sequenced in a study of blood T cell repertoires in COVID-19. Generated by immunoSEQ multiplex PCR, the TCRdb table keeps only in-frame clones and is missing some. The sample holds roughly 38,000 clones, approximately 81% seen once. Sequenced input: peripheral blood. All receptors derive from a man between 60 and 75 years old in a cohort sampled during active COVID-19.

The CDR3 DNA is TGCGCCAGCAGTGAGTCCTCACAGGGCCATGGCTACACCTTC. This codes for CASSESSQGHGYTF. The chain recombines TRBV10-2 with TRBJ1-2; tentative D call: TRBD1 (6 bases). This CDR3 has 14 residues. Between the trimmed V and J ends, which lost 0 bases and 6 bases, there was a span of 11 bases. Germline V lookup: CDR1 WSHSY, CDR2 SAAADI.

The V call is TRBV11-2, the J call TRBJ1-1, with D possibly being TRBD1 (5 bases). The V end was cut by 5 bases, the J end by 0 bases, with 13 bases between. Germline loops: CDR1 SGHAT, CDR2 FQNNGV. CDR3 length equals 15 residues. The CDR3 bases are TGTGCCAGCAGCCAGCAGACAGCCATGAACACTGAAGCTTTCTTT. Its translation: CASSQQTAMNTEAFF. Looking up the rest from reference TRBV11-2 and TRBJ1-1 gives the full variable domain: EAGVAQSPRYKIIEKRQSVAFWCNPISGHATLYWYQQILGQGPKLLIQFQNNGVVDDSQLPKDRFSAERLKGVDSTLKIQPAKLEDSAVYLCASSQQTAMNTEAFFGQGTRLTVV.

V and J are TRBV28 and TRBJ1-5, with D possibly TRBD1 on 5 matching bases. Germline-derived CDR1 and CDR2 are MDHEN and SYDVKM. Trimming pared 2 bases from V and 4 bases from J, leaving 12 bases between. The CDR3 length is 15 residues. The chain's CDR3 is CASSLVVRVNQPQHF. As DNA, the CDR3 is TGTGCCAGCAGTTTAGTTGTCAGGGTGAATCAGCCCCAGCATTTT.

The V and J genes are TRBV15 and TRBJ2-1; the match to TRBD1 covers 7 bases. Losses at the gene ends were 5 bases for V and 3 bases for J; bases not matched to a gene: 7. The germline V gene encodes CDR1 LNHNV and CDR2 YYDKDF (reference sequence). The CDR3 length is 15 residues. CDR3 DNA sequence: TGTGCCACCAGCCAGAGGACAGGAATCTACAATGAGCAGTTCTTC. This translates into CATSQRTGIYNEQFF.

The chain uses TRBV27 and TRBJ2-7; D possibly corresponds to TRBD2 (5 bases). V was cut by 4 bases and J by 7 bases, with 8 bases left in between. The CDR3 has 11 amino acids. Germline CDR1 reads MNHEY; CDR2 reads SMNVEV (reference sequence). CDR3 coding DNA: TGTGCCAGCAGTTGGCCGGGGGAGCAGTACTTC. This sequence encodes CASSWPGEQYF.

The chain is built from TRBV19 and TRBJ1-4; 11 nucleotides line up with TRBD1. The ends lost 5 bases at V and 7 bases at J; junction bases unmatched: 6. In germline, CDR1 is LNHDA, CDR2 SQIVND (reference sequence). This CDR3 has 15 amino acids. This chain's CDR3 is CASSLAGTGGEKLFF. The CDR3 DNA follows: TGTGCCAGTAGTCTCGCCGGGACAGGGGGTGAAAAACTGTTTTTT.

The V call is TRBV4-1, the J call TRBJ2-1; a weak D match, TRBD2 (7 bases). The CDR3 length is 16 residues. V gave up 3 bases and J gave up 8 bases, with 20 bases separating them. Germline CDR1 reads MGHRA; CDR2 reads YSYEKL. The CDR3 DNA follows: TGCGCCAGCAGCCATCCCTATAGCGGAGGGGGGGATGAGCAGTTCTTC. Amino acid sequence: CASSHPYSGGGDEQFF.

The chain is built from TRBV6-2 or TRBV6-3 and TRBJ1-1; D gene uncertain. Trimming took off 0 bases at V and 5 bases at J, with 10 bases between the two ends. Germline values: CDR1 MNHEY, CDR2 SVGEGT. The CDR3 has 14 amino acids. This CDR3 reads CASSYSDTSTEAFF. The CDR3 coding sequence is TGTGCCAGCAGTTACTCCGACACCTCGACTGAAGCTTTCTTT.

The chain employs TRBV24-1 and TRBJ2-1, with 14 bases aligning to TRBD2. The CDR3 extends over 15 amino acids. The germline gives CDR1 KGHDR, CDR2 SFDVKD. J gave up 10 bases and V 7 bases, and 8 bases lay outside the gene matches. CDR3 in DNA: TGTGCCACCAGCCCGCGACTAGCGGGGGGGAAAGAGCAGTTCTTC. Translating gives CATSPRLAGGKEQFF.

The CDR3 bases are TGTGCCAGCAGCTTCGGGACAGGGAACTATGGCTACACCTTC. It is translated as CASSFGTGNYGYTF. The gene calls are TRBV7-2 and TRBJ1-2, with 9 bases matching TRBD1. CDR3 length equals 14 residues. Unmatched junction bases numbered 1, after V lost 3 bases and J lost 2 bases. The germline gives CDR1 SGHTA, CDR2 FQGNSA.

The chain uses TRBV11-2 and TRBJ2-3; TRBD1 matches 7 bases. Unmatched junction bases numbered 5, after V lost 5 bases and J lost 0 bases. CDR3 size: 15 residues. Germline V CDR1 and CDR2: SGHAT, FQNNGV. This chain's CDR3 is CASSQGQPSTDTQYF. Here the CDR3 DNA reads TGTGCCAGCAGCCAGGGACAGCCTAGCACAGATACGCAGTATTTT. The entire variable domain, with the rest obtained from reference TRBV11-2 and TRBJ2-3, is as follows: EAGVAQSPRYKIIEKRQSVAFWCNPISGHATLYWYQQILGQGPKLLIQFQNNGVVDDSQLPKDRFSAERLKGVDSTLKIQPAKLEDSAVYLCASSQGQPSTDTQYFGPGTRLTVL.

The CDR3 DNA follows: TGCAGCGTTGAAGCTGTTGGCATCTACAATGAGCAGTTCTTC. Protein: CSVEAVGIYNEQFF. The rearrangement uses TRBV29-1 and TRBJ2-1, with D unclear. Germline CDR1 SQVTM, CDR2 ANQGSEA. V was clipped by 1 base and J by 3 bases, with 10 bases between them. The CDR3 runs 14 residues.

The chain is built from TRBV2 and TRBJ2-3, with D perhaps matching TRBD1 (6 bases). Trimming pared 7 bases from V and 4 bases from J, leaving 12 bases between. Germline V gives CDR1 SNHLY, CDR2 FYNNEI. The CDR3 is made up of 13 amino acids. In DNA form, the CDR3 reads TGTGCCAGCAAACAGGGAGTGGCAGATACGCAGTATTTT. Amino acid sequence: CASKQGVADTQYF.

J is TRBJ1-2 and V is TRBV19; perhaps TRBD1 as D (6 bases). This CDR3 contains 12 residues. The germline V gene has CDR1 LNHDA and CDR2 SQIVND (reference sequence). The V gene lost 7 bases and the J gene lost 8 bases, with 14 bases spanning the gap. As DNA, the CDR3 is TGTGCCAGTAACGCCGGGAGGGGGGGCTACACCTTC. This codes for CASNAGRGGYTF.

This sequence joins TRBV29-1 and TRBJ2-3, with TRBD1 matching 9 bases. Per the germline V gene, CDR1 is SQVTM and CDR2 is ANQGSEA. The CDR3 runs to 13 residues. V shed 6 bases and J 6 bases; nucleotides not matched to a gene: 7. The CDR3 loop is CSVPGQGMDTQYF. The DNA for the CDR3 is TGCAGCGTCCCGGGACAGGGTATGGATACGCAGTATTTT.

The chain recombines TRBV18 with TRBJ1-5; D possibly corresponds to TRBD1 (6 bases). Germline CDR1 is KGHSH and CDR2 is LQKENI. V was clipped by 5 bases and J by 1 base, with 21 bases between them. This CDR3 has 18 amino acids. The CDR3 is CASSANTQGFGSNQPQHF. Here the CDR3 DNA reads TGTGCCAGCTCAGCAAACACGCAGGGGTTCGGGAGCAATCAGCCCCAGCATTTT. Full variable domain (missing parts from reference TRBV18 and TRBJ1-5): NAGVMQNPRHLVRRRGQEARLRCSPMKGHSHVYWYRQLPEEGLKFMVYLQKENIIDESGMPKERFSAEFPKEGPSILRIQQVVRGDSAAYFCASSANTQGFGSNQPQHFGDGTRLSIL.

The CDR3 spells CASSFAGTSLYEQYF. The CDR3 region has the DNA TGTGCCAGCAGCTTCGCCGGGACTAGCCTCTACGAGCAGTACTTC. The chain recombines TRBV5-6 with TRBJ2-7; TRBD2 matches at 9 bases. The length of the CDR3 is 15 residues. Germline trimming cut 2 bases from V and 3 bases from J; bases unmatched to any gene: 6. Germline V gives CDR1 SGHDT, CDR2 YYEEEE. The full variable domain, in which reference TRBV5-6 and TRBJ2-7 provide the parts outside the CDR3, is DAGVTQSPTHLIKTRGQQVTLRCSPKSGHDTVSWYQQALGQGPQFIFQYYEEEERQRGNFPDRFSGHQFPNYSSELNVNALLLGDSALYLCASSFAGTSLYEQYFGPGTRLTVT.

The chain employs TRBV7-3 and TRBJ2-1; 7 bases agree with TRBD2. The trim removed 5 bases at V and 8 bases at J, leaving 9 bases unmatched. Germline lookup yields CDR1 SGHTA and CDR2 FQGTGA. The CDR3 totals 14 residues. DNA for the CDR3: TGTGCCAGCAGCCCTAATAGCCTAGCGGATGAGCAGTTCTTC. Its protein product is CASSPNSLADEQFF.

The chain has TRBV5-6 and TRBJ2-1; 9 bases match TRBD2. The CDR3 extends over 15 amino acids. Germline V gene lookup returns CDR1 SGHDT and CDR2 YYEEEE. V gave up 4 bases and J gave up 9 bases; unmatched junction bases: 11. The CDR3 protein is CASSVAGGRSSEQFF. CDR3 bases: TGTGCCAGCAGCGTTGCGGGGGGGCGTTCCAGTGAGCAGTTCTTC.